This is a list of T cell receptor beta chains from one sample in a study of cytomegalovirus exposure and HLA in healthy donors. Assay: immunoSEQ multiplex PCR; the TCRdb copy retains only in-frame clones and omits some. The sample yields roughly 180,000 clones, around 85% seen once. The sequencing input was PBMCs. These receptors originate from a boy aged 2 to 10 in good health and CMV-seronegative. CDR3s include the opening cysteine and the closing phenylalanine or tryptophan. D genes are given only for firm matches. For some rows the clone size is stated as once, few or many, or as a class when expanded; others skip it.

abundance	d_gene	j_gene	v_gene	CDR3aa	CDR3nt
NA	TRBD1	TRBJ1-1	TRBV30	CAWNRGGHTEAFF	TGTGCCTGGAACAGGGGTGGGCACACTGAAGCTTTCTTT
NA	NA	TRBJ1-6	TRBV9	CASSVGPGYHSPLHF	TGTGCCAGCAGCGTAGGGCCAGGGTATCATTCACCCCTCCACTTT
many	TRBD2	TRBJ2-3	TRBV10-3	CAISDTAGRGTDTQYF	TGTGCCATCAGTGACACAGCGGGACGGGGCACAGATACGCAGTATTTT
NA	TRBD2	TRBJ2-7	TRBV7-8	CASSRGGRSYEQYF	TGTGCCAGCAGCCGAGGCGGGAGGAGCTACGAGCAGTACTTC
NA	NA	TRBJ1-1	TRBV28	CASTPVGIMNTEAFF	TGTGCCAGCACCCCGGTGGGCATTATGAACACTGAAGCTTTCTTT
NA	TRBD1	TRBJ1-4	TRBV28	CASSPPDRGGEKLFF	TGTGCCAGCAGTCCCCCGGACAGGGGAGGTGAAAAACTGTTTTTT
NA	NA	TRBJ2-3	TRBV7-8	CASSLGAGGTDTQYF	TGTGCCAGCAGCTTAGGCGCGGGTGGGACAGATACGCAGTATTTT
NA	NA	TRBJ2-3	TRBV19	CASNSPSANGNTDTQYF	TGTGCCAGTAACTCTCCTAGCGCCAACGGGAACACAGATACGCAGTATTTT
few	NA	TRBJ1-1	TRBV30	CACQRNTEAFF	TGTGCCTGTCAGCGGAACACTGAAGCTTTCTTT
NA	NA	TRBJ2-7	TRBV15	CATSRDAALSYEQYF	TGTGCCACCAGCAGAGATGCAGCGCTCTCCTACGAGCAGTACTTC
NA	TRBD2	TRBJ2-1	TRBV5-8	CASRQTSGSSYEQFF	TGTGCCAGCAGGCAGACTAGCGGGAGTTCTTATGAGCAGTTCTTC
NA	NA	TRBJ2-3	TRBV5-4	CASSLDSTDTQYF	TGTGCCAGCAGCTTGGACTCCACAGATACGCAGTATTTT
NA	TRBD2	TRBJ2-1	TRBV10-3	CAISRTSGVREQFF	TGTGCCATCAGCAGGACTAGCGGCGTACGTGAGCAGTTCTTC
NA	NA	TRBJ2-5	TRBV5-6	CASSPEANQETQYF	TGTGCCAGCAGCCCAGAAGCGAACCAAGAGACCCAGTACTTC